This TCR beta chain was captured in a study of blood T cell repertoires in COVID-19. For the study at large: Sites in the United States, Italy and Spain provided acute and convalescent COVID-19 samples. The cDNA or gDNA used as material had been derived from T cells, B-cell-depleted T cells, or PBMCs.

The V gene lost 5 bases and the J gene lost 5 bases, with 12 bases spanning the gap. Per germline, CDR1 MNHEY and CDR2 SMNVEV (reference sequence). The CDR3 sequence is 14 residues long. In the authors' methods: Nucleated cell counts were estimated from reference gene primer amplification. Using immunoSEQ multiplex PCR, the repertoire was profiled, and TCRdb retains in-frame clones only, with some absent. The V and J calls and clone size are taken from that table; D and trimming were inferred from the DNA. The sample yields around 250,000 clones, 84% seen once. The sample taken for sequencing was peripheral blood. This clonotype was obtained from a middle-aged woman who had recovered from COVID-19. V usage is TRBV27 and J usage is TRBJ1-4, with a weak D call TRBD1 (5 bases). CDR3 bases: TGTGCCAGCAGTCTAACCAGGGAAAATGAAAAACTGTTTTTT. Translating gives CASSLTRENEKLFF. The variable domain in full, completed from reference TRBV27 and TRBJ1-4, reads EAQVTQNPRYLITVTGKKLTVTCSQNMNHEYMSWYRQDPGLGLRQIYYSMNVEVTDKGDVPEGYKVSRKEKRNFPLILESPSPNQTSLYFCASSLTRENEKLFFGSGTQLSVL.